The 19 T cell receptor beta chains reported below all come from one sample, sequenced in a study of blood T cells in healthy people across ages. Primed by a sample-barcoded 5' primer and a J-beta primer mix, a second PCR proceeded for about 6 to 11 cycles. TCRdb analysed the 5' RACE reads with MiXCR anew, one entry per CDR3 protein. Counted here are roughly 1 million distinct CDR3 sequences, approximately 25% occurring once; the ten biggest clones make up around 0.7%. These data also formed part of another study, on T cells of mothers and their children.

The sequenced material came from blood. These receptors were collected from a girl aged 2 to 10 in good health.

A few counts support this clonotype. V and J are TRBV4-1 and TRBJ2-5; weak D call: TRBD2 (6 bases). The J call may not be correct, given that the DNA end is closer to TRBJ2-1. The CDR3 length is 13 residues. Looked up from germline, CDR1 is MGHRA and CDR2 is YSYEKL. Here the CDR3 DNA reads TGCGCCAGCAGCATTCGGAGGGCGAATGAGCAGTTCTTC. It codes for CASSIRRANEQFF.

The chain employs TRBV12-5 and TRBJ2-7, with D perhaps being TRBD1 or TRBD2 (7 bases each). The length of the CDR3 is 15 residues. Germline CDR1 is LGHNT and CDR2 is FRNRAP. V dropped 5 bases and J dropped 4 bases, with 18 bases sitting between them. The DNA of the CDR3 is TGTGCTAGTGGTCTGAGACAGGGAGGGAATTACGAGCAGTACTTC. Residues: CASGLRQGGNYEQYF. The full variable domain, completed using reference TRBV12-5 and TRBJ2-7, is DARVTQTPRHKVTEMGQEVTMRCQPILGHNTVFWYRQTMMQGLELLAYFRNRAPLDDSGMPKDRFSAEMPDATLATLKIQPSEPRDSAVYFCASGLRQGGNYEQYFGPGTRLTVT.

This clonotype turned up a few times. The V gene is TRBV20-1, the J gene TRBJ1-1, with 12 nucleotides matching TRBD1. The V and J ends lost 7 bases and 7 bases, in that order; junction bases with no gene match: 10. The germline gives CDR1 DFQATT, CDR2 SNEGSKA (reference sequence). CDR3 length: 14 amino acids. The CDR3 protein is CSVRGQGAKDEAFF. CDR3 in DNA: TGCAGTGTTAGGGGACAGGGGGCGAAGGATGAAGCTTTCTTT.

The rearrangement joins TRBV6-2 or TRBV6-3 to TRBJ2-5, with D unclear. The germline CDR1 and CDR2 sequences are MNHEY and SVGEGT. This CDR3 is 13 amino acids long. The V gene lost 6 bases and the J gene lost 3 bases, with 11 bases spanning the gap. This CDR3 reads CASRYQLKETQYF. In nucleotides, the CDR3 is TGTGCCAGCAGATACCAGTTAAAAGAGACCCAGTACTTC.

The chain combines TRBV28 with TRBJ2-5, with unresolved D. The DNA matches TRBJ2-7 better at its end, which makes the J call doubtful. The CDR3 is 15 amino acids. CDR1 MDHEN and CDR2 SYDVKM come from the germline V gene. The CDR3, as DNA: TGTGCCAGCAGTACTTCCGGGTTTAGCTCCTACGAGCAGTACTTC. It yields the protein CASSTSGFSSYEQYF.

The chain uses TRBV5-1 and TRBJ2-1; D possibly corresponds to TRBD1 (7 bases). The V gene lost 3 bases and the J gene lost 9 bases, with 37 bases spanning the gap. The CDR3 contains 21 residues. The germline gives CDR1 SGHRS, CDR2 YFSETQ. CDR3 bases: TGCGCCAGCAGCTCTAAACGACAGGGAGGCTCAGGCGTTAAGGTCCGAGGTGAGCAGTTCTTC. Its protein is CASSSKRQGGSGVKVRGEQFF.

This chain joins TRBV15 and TRBJ2-7, with no clear D. The CDR3 is 13 residues long. The ends were cut back, 5 bases at V and 3 bases at J, with 11 bases in the middle. CDR1 is LNHNV and CDR2 is YYDKDF in the germline V gene (reference sequence). CDR3 in DNA: TGTGCCACCAGCGAAGGACGGATCTACGAGCAGTACTTC. Translation gives CATSEGRIYEQYF. Full variable domain (remainder filled in from reference TRBV15 and TRBJ2-7): DAMVIQNPRYQVTQFGKPVTLSCSQTLNHNVMYWYQQKSSQAPKLLFHYYDKDFNNEADTPDNFQSRRPNTSFCFLDIRSPGLGDTAMYLCATSEGRIYEQYFGPGTRLTVT.

The J gene is TRBJ2-2, the V gene TRBV12-3 or TRBV12-4; 10 bases match TRBD1. Trimming at V came to 6 bases and at J to 6 bases, leaving 13 bases not matched to a gene. This CDR3 comprises 17 residues. The CDR3 bases are TGTGCCAGCAGCCGGGACAGGGGTTCCTACTCTTCCGGGGAGCTGTTTTTT. It is translated as CASSRDRGSYSSGELFF.

With regard to this clonotype: The germline gene is not matched at one end of the junction; a read error may be the cause. The CDR3 sequence: CASSSQPGMSF. Written as DNA, the CDR3 is TGTGCCAGCAGTTCGCAGCCCGGGATGTCCTTC. The V call is TRBV12-3 or TRBV12-4, the J call TRBJ2-7; possibly TRBD2 for D (5 bases). The CDR3 consists of 11 residues.

This clonotype was seen a few times. The chain uses TRBV24-1 and TRBJ2-5; 7 bases are shared with TRBD1. CDR1 KGHDR and CDR2 SFDVKD come from the germline V gene. V gave up 4 bases and J gave up 2 bases; unmatched junction bases: 3. CDR3 length equals 14 residues. The CDR3 reads CATSEGTAQETQYF. In nucleotides, the CDR3 is TGTGCCACCAGTGAGGGGACAGCACAAGAGACCCAGTACTTC.

This clonotype was seen a handful of times. The chain has TRBV5-1 and TRBJ2-3; a weak D match, TRBD2 (5 bases). CDR1 is SGHRS, CDR2 YFSETQ, per germline. CDR3 length: 17 residues. Trimming shortened V by 5 bases and J by 2 bases, and 21 bases separated the two germline ends. CDR3 nucleotide sequence: TGCGCCAGCAGGGTTCAAGCGGAGTTTACACTCACAGATACGCAGTATTTT. Translation gives CASRVQAEFTLTDTQYF.

The chain combines TRBV28 with TRBJ2-7, with D perhaps TRBD1 (6 bases). This CDR3 spans 16 amino acids. The V end was cut by 3 bases, the J end by 2 bases, with 17 bases between. The germline CDR1 and CDR2 sequences are MDHEN and SYDVKM. The CDR3 DNA follows: TGTGCCAGCAGTTTGGAACAGGGCCATTCCGCCTACGAGCAGTACTTC. Translation gives CASSLEQGHSAYEQYF.

The rearrangement links TRBV6-2 or TRBV6-3 to TRBJ2-5, with D unresolved. The J call may not be correct, given that the DNA end is closer to TRBJ2-7. This CDR3 is 12 amino acids long. The germline CDR1 and CDR2 sequences are MNHEY and SVGEGT. This CDR3 is CASSYEIYEQYF. CDR3 sequence (DNA): TGTGCCAGCAGTTACGAGATCTACGAGCAGTACTTC.

The chain links TRBV7-6 to TRBJ2-3, with 9 positions matching TRBD2. J gave up 3 bases and V 5 bases, and 12 bases lay outside the gene matches. The CDR3 spans 17 residues. The V gene's germline CDR1 is SGHVS and CDR2 FNYEAQ. CDR3 nucleotide sequence: TGTGCCAGCAGCCCAAAAGCGCGGGGGGGCTCGACAGATACGCAGTATTTT. As protein: CASSPKARGGSTDTQYF.

This clonotype was observed a handful of times. The chain links TRBV20-1 to TRBJ2-2; 8 positions agree with TRBD2. The V gene's germline CDR1 is DFQATT and CDR2 SNEGSKA (reference sequence). V was pared by 1 base and J by 5 bases, with 9 bases of the junction left unmatched. There are 16 residues in the CDR3. For the CDR3, the DNA is TGCAGTGCTAGAGGCTGGGCTAGCGGGTTGACCGGGGAGCTGTTTTTT. Translated: CSARGWASGLTGELFF.

The chain joins TRBV4-3 to TRBJ2-5, with a tentative D call TRBD2 (6 bases). The DNA end is a closer match to TRBJ2-7, so the J assignment may be wrong. The CDR3 totals 13 residues. Germline V gene lookup returns CDR1 LGHNA and CDR2 YSLEER. The CDR3 DNA sequence: TGCGCCAGCAGCTGGGCGGGGAAGTACGAGCAGTACTTC. Protein: CASSWAGKYEQYF.

Regarding this clonotype: An end of the junction differs from the germline gene, which may be a read error. The rearrangement uses TRBV7-7 and TRBJ2-1, with D unresolved. The germline V gene has CDR1 SSHAT and CDR2 FNYEAQ (reference sequence). The CDR3 has 15 amino acids. The CDR3 reads CASSLDINSYNEQFF. The CDR3, as DNA: TGTGCTAGCAGCTTAGACATTAACTCCTACAATGAGCAGTTCTTC. Variable domain in full (rest from reference TRBV7-7 and TRBJ2-1): GAGVSQSPRYKVTKRGQDVTLRCDPISSHATLYWYQQALGQGPEFLTYFNYEAQPDKSGLPSDRFSAERPEGSISTLTIQRTEQRDSAMYRCASSLDINSYNEQFFGPGTRLTVL.

This clonotype has a handful of counts. Since a much larger clone is just one base distant, this may be a read error. V is TRBV15 and J is TRBJ1-5; D uncertain. This CDR3 region has 12 residues. Deletions cut 1 base from V and 4 bases from J, with 2 bases between. The germline CDR1 and CDR2 sequences are LNHNV and YYDKDF (reference sequence). DNA for the CDR3: TGTGCCACCAGCAGAGTGAATCAGCCCCAGCATTTT. This sequence encodes CATSRVNQPQHF.

This clonotype has more than one count but fewer than ten. The J gene is TRBJ1-2, the V gene TRBV27, with D perhaps matching TRBD1 (6 bases). CDR3 length: 14 amino acids. V dropped 4 bases and J dropped 5 bases, with 14 bases sitting between them. CDR1 MNHEY and CDR2 SMNVEV come from the germline V gene (reference sequence). Here the CDR3 reads CASSSTGWAYGYTF. The CDR3 DNA follows: TGTGCCAGCAGTTCAACAGGGTGGGCGTATGGCTACACCTTC.